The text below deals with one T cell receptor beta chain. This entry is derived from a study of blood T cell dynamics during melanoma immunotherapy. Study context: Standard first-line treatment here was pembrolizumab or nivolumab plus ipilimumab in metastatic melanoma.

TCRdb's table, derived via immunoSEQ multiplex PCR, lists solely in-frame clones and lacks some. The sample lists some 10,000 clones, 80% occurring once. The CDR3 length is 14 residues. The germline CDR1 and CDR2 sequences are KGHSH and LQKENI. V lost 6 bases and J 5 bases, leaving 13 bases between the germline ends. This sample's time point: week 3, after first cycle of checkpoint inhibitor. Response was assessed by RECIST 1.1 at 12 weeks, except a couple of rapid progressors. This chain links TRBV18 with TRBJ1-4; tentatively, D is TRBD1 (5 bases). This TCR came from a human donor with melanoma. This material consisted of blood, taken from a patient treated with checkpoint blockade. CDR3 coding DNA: TGTGCCAGCTCGCCGACAGCACTGAATGAAAAACTGTTTTTT. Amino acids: CASSPTALNEKLFF.